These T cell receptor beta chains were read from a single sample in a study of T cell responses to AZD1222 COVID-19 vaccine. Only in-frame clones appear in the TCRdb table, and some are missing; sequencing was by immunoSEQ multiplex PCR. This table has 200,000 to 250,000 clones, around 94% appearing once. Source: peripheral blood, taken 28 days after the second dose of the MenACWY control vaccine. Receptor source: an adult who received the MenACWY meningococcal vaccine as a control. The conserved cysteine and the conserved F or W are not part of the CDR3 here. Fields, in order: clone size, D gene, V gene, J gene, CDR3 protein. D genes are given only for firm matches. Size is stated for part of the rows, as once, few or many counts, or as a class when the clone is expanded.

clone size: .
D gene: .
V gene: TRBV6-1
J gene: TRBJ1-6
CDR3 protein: ASSEFGNSPLH

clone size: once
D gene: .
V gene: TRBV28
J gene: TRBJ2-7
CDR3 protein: ASNAGVLVEQY

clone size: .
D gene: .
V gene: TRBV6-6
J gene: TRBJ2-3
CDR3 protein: ASSYVVAGDTQY

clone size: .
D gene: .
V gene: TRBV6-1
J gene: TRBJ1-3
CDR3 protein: ASSEDRGKGNTIY

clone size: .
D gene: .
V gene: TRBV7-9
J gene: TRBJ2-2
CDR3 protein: ASSKDGVPANTGELF

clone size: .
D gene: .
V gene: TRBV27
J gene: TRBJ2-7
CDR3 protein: ASSLSTGLRYEQY

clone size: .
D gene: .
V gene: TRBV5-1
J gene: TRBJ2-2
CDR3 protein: ASSSAGQNTGELF

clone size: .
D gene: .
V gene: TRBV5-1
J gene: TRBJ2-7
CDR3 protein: ASSPPSSYEQY

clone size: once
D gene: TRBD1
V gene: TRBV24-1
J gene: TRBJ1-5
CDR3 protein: ATSNPGGDQPQH

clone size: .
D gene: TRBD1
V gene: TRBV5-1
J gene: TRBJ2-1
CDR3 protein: ASSLAGTAYNEQF

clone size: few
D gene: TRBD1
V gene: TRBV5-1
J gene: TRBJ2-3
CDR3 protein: ASSQGQATSTDTQY

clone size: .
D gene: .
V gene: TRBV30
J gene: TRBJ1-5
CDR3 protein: AWSVATGFNQPQH

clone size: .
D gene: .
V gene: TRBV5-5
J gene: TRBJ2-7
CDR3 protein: ASSLGVATHEQY

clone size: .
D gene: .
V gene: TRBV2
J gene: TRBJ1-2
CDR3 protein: ASRDRSYGYT

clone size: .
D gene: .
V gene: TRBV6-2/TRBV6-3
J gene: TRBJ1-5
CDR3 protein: ASSYASSDQPQH

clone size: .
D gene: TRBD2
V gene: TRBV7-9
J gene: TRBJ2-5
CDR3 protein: ASLGRGEETQY

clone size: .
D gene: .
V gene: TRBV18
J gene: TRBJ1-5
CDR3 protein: ASSPRRVLGNQPQH

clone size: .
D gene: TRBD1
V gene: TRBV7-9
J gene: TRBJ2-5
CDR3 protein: ASSPRTGRQPQY

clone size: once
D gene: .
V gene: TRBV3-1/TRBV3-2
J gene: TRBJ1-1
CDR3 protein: ASSQVSATEAF

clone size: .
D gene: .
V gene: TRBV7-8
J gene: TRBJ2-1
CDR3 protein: ASSLGGQDEQF

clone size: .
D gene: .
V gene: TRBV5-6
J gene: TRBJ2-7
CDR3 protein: ASSRRSGALYEQY

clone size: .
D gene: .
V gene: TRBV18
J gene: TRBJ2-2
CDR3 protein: ASSPGEAVLTGELF

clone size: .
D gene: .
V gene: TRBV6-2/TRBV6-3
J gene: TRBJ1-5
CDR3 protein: ASCLINQPQH

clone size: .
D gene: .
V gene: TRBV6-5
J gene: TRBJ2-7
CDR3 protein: ASTGGAVSYEQY

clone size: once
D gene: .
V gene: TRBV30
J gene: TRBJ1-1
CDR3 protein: AGDWGGSQNTEAF

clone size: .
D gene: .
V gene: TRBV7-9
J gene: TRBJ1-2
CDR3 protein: ASRRGLGNGYT

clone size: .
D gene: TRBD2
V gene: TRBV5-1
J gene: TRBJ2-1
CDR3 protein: ASSPDSGDSYNEQF

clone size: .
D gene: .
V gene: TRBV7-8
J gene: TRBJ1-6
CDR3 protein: ASSFTLRTRSSYNSPLH

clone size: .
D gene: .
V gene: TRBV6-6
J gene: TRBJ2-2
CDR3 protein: ASSYSASSGTGELF

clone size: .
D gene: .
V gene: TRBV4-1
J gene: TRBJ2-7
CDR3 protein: ASSQEGNYEQY

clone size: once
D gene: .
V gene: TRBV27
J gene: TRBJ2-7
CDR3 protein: ASSLVGYEQY

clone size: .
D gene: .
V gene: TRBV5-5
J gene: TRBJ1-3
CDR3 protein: ASSGTRNLPGNTIY

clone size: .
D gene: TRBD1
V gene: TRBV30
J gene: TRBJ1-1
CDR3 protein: AWSWGQGASVNTEAF

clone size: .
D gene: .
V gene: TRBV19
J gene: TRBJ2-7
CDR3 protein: ASSIGGTTEQY

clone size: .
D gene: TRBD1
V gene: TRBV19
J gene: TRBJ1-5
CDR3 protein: ASSMEDRVRWQPQH

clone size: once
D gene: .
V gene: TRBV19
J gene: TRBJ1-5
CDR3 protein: ASSIAGNQPQH

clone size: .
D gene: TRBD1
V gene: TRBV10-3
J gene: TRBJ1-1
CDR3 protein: AIGQDNTEAF

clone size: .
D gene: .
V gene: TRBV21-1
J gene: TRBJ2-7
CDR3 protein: ASSRDRSYEQY

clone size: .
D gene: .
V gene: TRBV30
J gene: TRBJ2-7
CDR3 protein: AWSGGRRTYEQY

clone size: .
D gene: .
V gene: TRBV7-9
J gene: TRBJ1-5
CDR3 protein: ASRGGLTQPQH

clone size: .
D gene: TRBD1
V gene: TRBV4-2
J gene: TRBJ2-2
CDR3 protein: ASSLGTGDRELF

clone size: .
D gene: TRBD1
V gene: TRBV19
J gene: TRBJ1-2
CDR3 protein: ARGETGGASSYGYT

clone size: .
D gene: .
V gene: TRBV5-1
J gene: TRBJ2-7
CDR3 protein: ASSVGLFSYEQY

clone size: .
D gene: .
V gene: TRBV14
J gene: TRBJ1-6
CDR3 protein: ASSQDVRWEGSPLH

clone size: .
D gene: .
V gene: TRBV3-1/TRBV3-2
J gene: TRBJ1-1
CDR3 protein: ASSQGNTEAF

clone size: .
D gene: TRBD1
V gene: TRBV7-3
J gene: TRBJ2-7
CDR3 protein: ASSLTGPGGSEQY

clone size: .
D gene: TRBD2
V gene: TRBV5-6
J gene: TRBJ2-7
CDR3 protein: ASSRAGLAGVEQY

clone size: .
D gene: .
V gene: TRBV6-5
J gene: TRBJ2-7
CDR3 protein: ASTPQRTYEQY

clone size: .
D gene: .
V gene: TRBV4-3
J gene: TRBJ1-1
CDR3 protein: ASSQDRWGTEAF

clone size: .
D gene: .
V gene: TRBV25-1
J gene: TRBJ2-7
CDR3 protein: ASSGDGPYEQY

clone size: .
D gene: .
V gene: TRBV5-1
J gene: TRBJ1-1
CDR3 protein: ASSLEDLNTEAF